This T cell receptor beta chain came from a study of T cells and copy number aberrations in small-cell lung cancer listed by TCRdb under 2021. With regard to the full study: TCR repertoire sequencing was paired with whole-exome sequencing of the same tumor regions to relate T cell metrics to mutations and copy number aberrations. Tumor TCR data existed for 16 to 20 patients, while 12 to 15 patients had TCR data covering both tumor and normal tissue. Study-wide findings and limitations: A small sample size, resulting from surgical resection being uncommon in small-cell lung cancer, limited the study, and the findings need validation. All specimens were formalin-fixed paraffin-embedded tissue, which is known to introduce sequencing artifacts. Tumors had lower T-cell density, richness and clonality than adjacent lung tissue, but the difference in density was not significant.

The donors were limited-stage small-cell lung cancer patients who had surgical resection in Hangzhou, China, between the late 2000s and the early 2020s. All donors were treated with upfront surgery without preoperative chemotherapy or radiotherapy, and immunotherapy was not given to any donor before or after surgery. All 20 or so patients in the sequenced cohort were identified as smokers or heavy second-hand smokers. Adjacent normal lung was collected at least 2 cm from the tumor margin and was confirmed morphologically free of malignant cells by two pathologists. To characterize heterogeneity of the T cell repertoire, the study applied multi-region TCR-beta sequencing to resected limited-stage small-cell lung cancers and to tumor-adjacent lung tissue. The AllPrep DNA/RNA FFPE Kit (Qiagen) was used to extract genomic DNA from FFPE tissue. Trimming at the junction amounts to 3 bases on V and 3 bases on J, and the germline ends lie 6 bases apart. Spanning cysteine to phenylalanine, the CDR3 consists of 13 amino acids. Only the CDR3 DNA is retained, 39 bases long and in frame from the first base. CDR1 and CDR2, per the germline V gene (reference sequence), are SEHNR and FQNEAQ.

Comment on this clone: Its antigen specificity is not known. There are no base qualities to consult, and no much larger clone falls within one base.

Using multiplexed V- and J-gene primers, the immunoSEQ hsTCRB Kit amplified TCR-beta CDR3 regions from genomic DNA. Unique DNA barcodes were added in a second PCR, and the samples were pooled together with one negative control and one positive control. The pooled TCR-beta libraries were sequenced using a 150-cycle paired-end protocol on an Illumina MiSeq. The authors' analysis ran thus. Raw sequencing data were processed by Adaptive Biotechnologies into a report containing normalized, annotated TCR-beta repertoires. T-cell density was computed as TCR-beta templates normalized to usable DNA, which was estimated by amplifying housekeeping genes. Richness was defined as the count of unique rearrangements, and clonality was defined as 1 minus Pielou's evenness. Held by TCRdb, this immuneACCESS table contains in-frame sequences only and omits some clones. Under half of the omission traces to an unresolved V gene where checked; the cause of the rest is unknown. The DNA gave D and trimming, while V, J and clone size come from that table. The sample table records a few thousand clones; approximately 79% of these occur just once. The ten largest make up over 3.5% of the sample.

The chain was built from TRBV7-9 and TRBJ2-1, and perhaps TRBD1 as D gene, on 6 matching bases. The clonotype was recovered from a middle-aged man with small cell lung cancer. The sample consisted of normal tissue next to the tumor. The CDR3 region reads CASSLGHYNEQFF. The DNA sequence follows: TGTGCCAGCAGCTTGGGACACTACAATGAGCAGTTCTTC.